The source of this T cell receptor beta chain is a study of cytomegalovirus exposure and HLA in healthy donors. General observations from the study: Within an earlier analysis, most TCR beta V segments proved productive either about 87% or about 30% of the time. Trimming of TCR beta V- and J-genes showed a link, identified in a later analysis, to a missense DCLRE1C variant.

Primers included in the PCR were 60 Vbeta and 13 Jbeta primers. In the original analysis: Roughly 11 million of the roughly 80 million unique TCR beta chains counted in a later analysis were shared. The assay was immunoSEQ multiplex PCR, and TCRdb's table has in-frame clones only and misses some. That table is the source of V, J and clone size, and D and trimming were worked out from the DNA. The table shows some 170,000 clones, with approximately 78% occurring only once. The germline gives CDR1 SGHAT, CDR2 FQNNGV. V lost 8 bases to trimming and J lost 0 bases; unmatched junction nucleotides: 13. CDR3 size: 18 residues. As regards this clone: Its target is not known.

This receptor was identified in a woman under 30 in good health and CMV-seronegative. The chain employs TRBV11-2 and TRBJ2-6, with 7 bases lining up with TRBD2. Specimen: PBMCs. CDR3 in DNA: TGTGCCAGCCGGGGGGAGGTTGGGTGGTACTCTGGGGCCAACGTCCTGACTTTC. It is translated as CASRGEVGWYSGANVLTF.